This TCR beta chain was recovered during a study of T cells in Graves' hyperthyroidism and ophthalmopathy. Stable hyperthyroidism: no ophthalmopathy progression over 18 months of follow-up. Pregnant or lactating patients were excluded, as were those with uncontrolled infection or other autoimmune disease. Diagnostic assessment was based on clinical symptoms, serum thyroxine and TRAb, thyroid ultrasound and orbital computed tomography. The authors took PBMCs from 10 ml fresh peripheral blood. Template material for amplifying TCR beta CDR3 regions consisted of RNA transcripts. The HTBI set primed first-round TCR CDR3 RT-PCR. MiXCR, run by TCRdb on the multiplex PCR reads, gives a single entry per CDR3 protein. The repertoire holds some 560,000 distinct CDR3 sequences, with around 16% as singletons. The CDR3 loop spans 15 amino acids. Trimming cost V 0 bases and J 0 bases; bases outside gene matches: 1. Germline V gene lookup returns CDR1 GTSNPN and CDR2 SVGIG (reference sequence).

In its sample, this clonotype was seen many times. The V gene is TRBV30, the J gene TRBJ2-3; 9 bases are shared with TRBD2. The receptor was isolated from a woman in her 30s with Graves' hyperthyroidism. Source material: blood. The CDR3 coding sequence is TGTGCCTGGAGTGTTACTAGCGGGAGCACAGATACGCAGTATTTT. The encoded protein is CAWSVTSGSTDTQYF.